The next 9 T cell receptor beta chains were all read from a single sample in a study of blood T cell repertoires in COVID-19. Profiled with immunoSEQ multiplex PCR; TCRdb holds only in-frame clones, not every one. The table has more than 90,000 clones, around 80% seen once. The sequenced sample consisted of peripheral blood. These receptors were obtained from a man between 70 and 80 years old with acute or convalescent COVID-19.

The chain couples TRBV14 to TRBJ1-3, with 8 bases lining up with TRBD1. Trimming took 1 base from V and 6 from J; bases not matched to a gene: 2. CDR1 and CDR2 (germline): SGHDN, FVKESK. This CDR3 has 14 residues. The CDR3: CASSQAGGVNTIYF. As DNA, the CDR3 is TGTGCCAGCAGCCAAGCAGGGGGCGTAAACACCATATATTTT.

V and J are TRBV7-3 and TRBJ2-5, with 13 nucleotides matching TRBD2. This CDR3 has 16 residues. Trimming removed 4 bases from V and 5 bases from J; junction bases left unmatched: 7. The V gene's germline CDR1 is SGHTA and CDR2 FQGTGA. CDR3 bases: TGTGCCAGCAGCTGTAGGACTAGCGGGGGAGTGGAGACCCAGTACTTC. Amino acid sequence: CASSCRTSGGVETQYF.

The chain uses TRBV7-9 and TRBJ2-1, with 10 bases identical to TRBD1. V trimming: 0 bases; J trimming: 5 bases; junction bases outside the gene matches: 1. The germline V gene encodes CDR1 SEHNR and CDR2 FQNEAQ (reference sequence). The length of the CDR3 is 15 residues. The CDR3 DNA follows: TGTGCCAGCAGCTTAGCGGGACAGGGGAACAATGAGCAGTTCTTC. Translation gives CASSLAGQGNNEQFF.

The chain carries TRBV12-5 and TRBJ2-5; 13 nucleotides match TRBD2. This CDR3 is 15 amino acids long. Per germline, CDR1 LGHNT and CDR2 FRNRAP. The V segment lost 5 bases and the J segment 4 bases; nucleotides outside the gene matches: 4. The CDR3 region has the DNA TGTGCTAGTGGTGGACTAGCGGGAGTAGGAGAGACCCAGTACTTC. Translating it yields CASGGLAGVGETQYF.

This sequence joins TRBV7-2 and TRBJ1-1, with a weak D call TRBD1 (6 bases). Trimming stripped 5 bases from V and 8 bases from J, with 27 bases between. The CDR3 totals 17 residues. Germline loops: CDR1 SGHTA, CDR2 FQGNSA. CDR3 nucleotide sequence: TGTGCCAGCAGCCAGCAAGGCTTGGGCAGGGGAACGCGCGAAGCTTTCTTT. This encodes CASSQQGLGRGTREAFF.

V and J are TRBV5-1 and TRBJ2-1, with D unclear. Germline CDR1 reads SGHRS; CDR2 reads YFSETQ. V was cut by 6 bases and J by 0 bases, with 13 bases left in between. This CDR3 spans 15 amino acids. The CDR3 DNA follows: TGCGCCAGCACCGAGGAGAGGAACTCCTACAATGAGCAGTTCTTC. Protein product: CASTEERNSYNEQFF.

In its sample, this clone was seen a few times. The V and J genes are TRBV19 and TRBJ1-2; TRBD1 aligns across 7 bases. J gave up 4 bases and V 1 base, and 9 bases lay outside the gene matches. CDR1 and CDR2 from the germline V gene are LNHDA and SQIVND (reference sequence). CDR3 length: 16 residues. The CDR3 spells CASSIAGDSDRYGYTF. The CDR3 bases are TGTGCCAGTAGTATAGCCGGGGACAGCGACCGCTATGGCTACACCTTC.

CDR3 protein: CASSIDAGTNEKLFF. CDR3 DNA sequence: TGTGCCAGTAGTATAGATGCCGGGACTAATGAAAAACTGTTTTTT. V usage is TRBV19 and J usage is TRBJ1-4; D remains unclear. Germline values: CDR1 LNHDA, CDR2 SQIVND (reference sequence). This CDR3 is built from 15 residues. V was clipped by 0 bases and J by 2 bases, with 7 bases between them.

The chain recombines TRBV5-1 with TRBJ1-1; 10 positions match TRBD1. This CDR3 spans 14 amino acids. The V and J ends lost 4 bases and 6 bases, in that order; junction bases with no gene match: 6. Germline assignment: CDR1 SGHRS and CDR2 YFSETQ. The CDR3 DNA reads TGCGCCAGCAGCACCAGGACAGGGGGGGCTGAAGCTTTCTTT. Translating gives CASSTRTGGAEAFF.